This TCR beta chain was sequenced during a study of blood T cell repertoires in COVID-19. About the research overall: The samples span acute and convalescent COVID-19 from the United States, Italy and Spain. Sources were T cells, B-cell-depleted T cells, or PBMCs; the material itself was cDNA or gDNA.

Per the original methods: Amplified reference gene primers provided the basis for estimating nucleated cell counts. The data were produced by immunoSEQ multiplex PCR, yet TCRdb's version contains in-frame clones alone and is incomplete. That table is the source of V, J and clone size, and D and trimming were worked out from the DNA. The table shows some 170,000 clones, with under 90% occurring only once. The sequencing input was peripheral blood. This clonotype originated in an elderly woman with acute or convalescent COVID-19.

The CDR3 sequence is CASRGGKYEQYF. DNA of the CDR3: TGTGCCAGCAGAGGGGGTAAATACGAGCAGTACTTC. V and J are TRBV28 and TRBJ2-7, with D perhaps matching TRBD1 (6 bases). V shed 6 bases and J shed 4 bases, with 10 bases lying between them. The CDR3 sequence is 12 residues long. Germline V CDR1 and CDR2: MDHEN, SYDVKM. Using reference TRBV28 and TRBJ2-7 for the parts outside the CDR3, the full variable domain is DVKVTQSSRYLVKRTGEKVFLECVQDMDHENMFWYRQDPGLGLRLIYFSYDVKMKEKGDIPEGYSVSREKKERFSLILESASTNQTSMYLCASRGGKYEQYFGPGTRLTVT.